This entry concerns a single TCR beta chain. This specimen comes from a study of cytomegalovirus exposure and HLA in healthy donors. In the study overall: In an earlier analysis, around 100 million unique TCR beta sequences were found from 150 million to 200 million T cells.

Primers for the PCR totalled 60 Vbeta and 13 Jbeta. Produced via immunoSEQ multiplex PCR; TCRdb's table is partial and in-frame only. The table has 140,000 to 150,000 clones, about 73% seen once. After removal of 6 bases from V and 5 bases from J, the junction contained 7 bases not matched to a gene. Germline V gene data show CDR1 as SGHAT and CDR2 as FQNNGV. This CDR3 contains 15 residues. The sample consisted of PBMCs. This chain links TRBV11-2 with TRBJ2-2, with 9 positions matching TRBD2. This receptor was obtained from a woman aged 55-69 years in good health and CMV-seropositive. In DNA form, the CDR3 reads TGTGCCAGCAGGGTGGCGGGGGGGGAGACCGGGGAGCTGTTTTTT. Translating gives CASRVAGGETGELFF.